Here is one T cell receptor beta chain with its context. The antigen remains unidentified. The source of the sample is a study of CD8 T cells in Susac syndrome. General observations from the study: That the number of individuals in its TCR sequencing and HLA analysis was relatively small was acknowledged by the study.

Peripheral blood CD8+ and CD4+ T cells were profiled by TCR beta sequencing. The authors reverse transcribed roughly 0.5 to 1 ug RNA with random hexamers. Each CDR3 protein gets one entry after TCRdb re-called the immunoSEQ multiplex PCR reads with MiXCR. The sample holds over 150,000 distinct CDR3 sequences, about 96% seen once. Sequencing was performed on CD4+ T cells from PBMCs. The TCR was taken from a human donor with Susac syndrome.

The CDR3 here is CASSLGVAGDGTDTQYF. The CDR3 DNA is TGTGCCAGCAGCTTAGGGGTAGCGGGAGATGGCACAGATACGCAGTATTTT. The J gene is TRBJ2-3, the V gene TRBV11-2; TRBD2 matches at 9 bases. This CDR3 contains 17 residues. The J segment lost 1 base and the V segment lost 1 base, leaving 6 bases of the junction unmatched. The germline V gene has CDR1 SGHAT and CDR2 FQNNGV.